This TCR beta chain derives from a study of beta chain features in type 1 diabetes. Study context: Age and gender were similar between patients and healthy donors, as were cell yields.

Every isolated RNA sample was fully reverse transcribed, so sequencing captured expressed TCRB transcripts. Clones were sequenced by immunoSEQ multiplex PCR, and TCRdb holds only the in-frame ones, with some missing. Counted here are about 320,000 clones, approximately 14% occurring once; the ten biggest clones make up over 5%. The CDR3 spans 15 residues. V shed 1 base and J shed 0 bases, with 7 bases lying between them. The germline V gene has CDR1 LGHNT and CDR2 FRNRAP. The specimen was central memory CD4+ T cells from blood. The chain carries TRBV12-5 and TRBJ2-1; D is undetermined. The source is a man younger than 40 in good health. In nucleotides, the CDR3 is TGTGCTAGTGGTTTGGGGGGTCGCTCCTACAATGAGCAGTTCTTC. This gives the protein CASGLGGRSYNEQFF.